The 3 T cell receptor beta chains given below trace back to one sample, sequenced in a study of T cells in Graves' hyperthyroidism and ophthalmopathy. Researchers amplified the TCR beta CDR3 regions from RNA transcripts. HTBI primers were used for first-round RT-PCR of the TCR CDR3. Each CDR3 protein gets one entry after TCRdb re-called the multiplex PCR reads with MiXCR. The sample contains about 400,000 distinct CDR3 sequences, 14% to 15% of which appear only once. Sequences were obtained from blood. The receptors come from a woman in her twenties or thirties with Graves' hyperthyroidism.

This clonotype was picked up many times. This sequence joins TRBV24-1 and TRBJ2-1; 7 nucleotides line up with TRBD1. V lost 0 bases to trimming and J lost 6 bases; unmatched junction nucleotides: 7. The CDR3 spans 16 residues. Germline loops: CDR1 KGHDR, CDR2 SFDVKD. The chain's CDR3 is CATSDLPGNRGNEQFF. CDR3 coding DNA: TGTGCCACCAGTGATTTGCCAGGGAACAGGGGCAATGAGCAGTTCTTC.

CDR3 sequence: CASSPGIGNPKNIQYF. The DNA for the CDR3 is TGTGCCAGCTCACCAGGAATCGGCAATCCCAAAAACATTCAGTACTTC. The chain combines TRBV18 with TRBJ2-4; D uncertain. Germline CDR1 reads KGHSH; CDR2 reads LQKENI. The V end lost 2 bases, the J end lost 2 bases, and 13 bases lay between the germline ends. This CDR3 is 16 amino acids long.

This clonotype was seen many times. The genes are TRBV12-3 or TRBV12-4 and TRBJ2-5, with D perhaps being TRBD1 or TRBD2 (5 bases each). With 6 bases removed from V and 2 bases from J, the gap between germline ends came to 19 bases. The CDR3 extends over 16 amino acids. CDR3 region: CASRSETGQPQETQYF. CDR3 sequence (DNA): TGTGCCAGCAGGTCAGAGACGGGGCAGCCACAAGAGACCCAGTACTTC.